This T cell receptor (beta chain) was observed in a study of blood T cell repertoires in COVID-19 (dated by TCRdb to about 2020). A note on the overall study: Samples from collaborators originated in the United States, Italy and Spain and spanned both the acute and convalescent phases of COVID-19. A de-identified subject ID, COVID-19 status, age in years and sex were almost always included in the sample metadata. Subjects who had been exposed to COVID-19, were actively infected with it, or had recovered from it provided the deeply sampled blood TCRbeta repertoires that made up the dataset. Samples were obtained from the ongoing ImmuneRACE study (first 160 participants) and from approximately 1,200 subjects provided by 6 global collaborators. The prospective study material was composed of cDNA or gDNA derived from T cells, B-cell-depleted T cells, or PBMCs. The repertoires were made available in a free public database intended to serve as a resource for research on the immune response to SARS-CoV-2. Where available, HLA class I and class II types were obtained from metadata supplied by the sample provider rather than from assay-based typing. Summary of the overall study and its limitations: The quantity of clinical and demographic metadata differed by source and by participant and was supplied without curation.

TCRbeta CDR3 regions were amplified from genomic DNA by means of the immunoSEQ Assay, a bias-controlled multiplex PCR. Per the source publication's procedure: The number of nucleated cells in each sample was estimated from the amplification of reference gene primers within the assay. To quantify the absolute abundance of each unique TCRbeta CDR3 rearrangement, sequence reads were collapsed and filtered. Productive Simpson clonality was computed per sample as the square root of Simpson's diversity index over productive rearrangements. Entries here come from immuneACCESS through TCRdb and include only in-frame sequences with V and J called. Some clones fail to appear in such tables; in the studies checked, an unresolved V gene covers under half of the shortfall, and the cause of the remainder is unknown. V, J and clone size are taken as reported in that table, and D and trimming were inferred from the DNA itself. The sample profile shows about 210,000 clones; 70% to 90% of them were found once. Of the sample, about 4.8% is held by the ten largest clones.

On this clone: Its cognate antigen has yet to be identified. Per-base quality was not reported, and no clone a single base away is much larger than it.

The CDR1 and CDR2 encoded by the germline V gene are MGHRA and YSYEKL. V lost 2 bases and J lost 4 bases; the stretch between them is 11 bases long. The CDR3 measures 14 amino acids from cysteine to phenylalanine. Only the CDR3 DNA is retained, 42 bases long and in frame from the first base. The collaborating institutions used their own protocols to collect whole blood in K2EDTA tubes. Collaborator samples were shipped for TCRbeta analysis as frozen whole blood, isolated PBMCs, or DNA extracted from either sample type. The rearranged segments are TRBV4-1 and TRBJ1-1, and the D gene may be TRBD1, 6 bases matching. This TCR derives from a middle-aged woman with acute or convalescent COVID-19. The sequenced material came from peripheral blood. CDR3 region: CASSQSGAGTEAFF. The DNA sequence follows: TGCGCCAGCAGCCAATCAGGGGCAGGCACTGAAGCTTTCTTT.